Listed here are 5 T cell receptor beta chains from one sample, sequenced in a study of early T cells in non-severe SARS-CoV-2 infection. One entry per CDR3 protein, called by TCRdb with MiXCR from the 5' RACE reads. The sample includes 80,000 to 95,000 distinct CDR3 sequences, 16% seen only once; the top ten take roughly 4.7%. Sequenced here: whole blood, sampled at baseline. The receptors come from an adult who was a healthcare worker with PCR-confirmed SARS-CoV-2 infection or an uninfected control (not recorded which).

The rearrangement joins TRBV20-1 to TRBJ1-2; tentatively, D is TRBD1 (5 bases). Between the trimmed V and J ends, which lost 6 bases and 0 bases, there was a span of 17 bases. Germline lookup yields CDR1 DFQATT and CDR2 SNEGSKA (reference sequence). This CDR3 is built from 15 residues. CDR3 loop: CSAPCRGIANYGYTF. The DNA for the CDR3 is TGCAGTGCCCCTTGTCGGGGGATAGCTAACTATGGCTACACCTTC.

In this sample, this clonotype turned up a few times. This rearrangement joins TRBV7-3 to TRBJ2-2; D assignment may be TRBD1 or TRBD2 (5 bases each). CDR3 length: 16 amino acids. Trimming cost V 6 bases and J 3 bases, with 17 bases left between them. Germline lookup yields CDR1 SGHTA and CDR2 FQGTGA. The CDR3 region is CASSAGTEHYTGELFF. In DNA form, the CDR3 reads TGTGCCAGCAGTGCCGGGACGGAGCACTACACCGGGGAGCTGTTTTTT.

J is TRBJ2-5 and V is TRBV20-1, with 11 nucleotides matching TRBD2. Germline CDR1 and CDR2: DFQATT and SNEGSKA (reference sequence). J was trimmed by 2 bases and V by 4 bases; bases with no gene match: 12. The CDR3 contains 17 residues. CDR3 residues: CSAKGDASGGPQETQYF. The CDR3 coding sequence is TGCAGTGCTAAAGGGGACGCTAGCGGGGGGCCTCAAGAGACCCAGTACTTC.

The CDR3 coding sequence is TGCGCCAGCAGCCAAGTGATTCCCACTGAAGCTTTCTTT. This encodes CASSQVIPTEAFF. This chain connects TRBV4-1 to TRBJ1-1, with D unresolved. The CDR3 covers 13 residues. Germline V gene lookup returns CDR1 MGHRA and CDR2 YSYEKL. V was pared by 1 base and J by 4 bases, with 7 bases between.

This chain uses TRBV7-9 with TRBJ2-3, with 7 positions matching TRBD1. The V and J ends lost 5 bases and 5 bases, in that order; junction bases with no gene match: 7. Germline V CDR1 and CDR2: SEHNR, FQNEAQ (reference sequence). The CDR3 has 14 residues. Written as DNA, the CDR3 is TGTGCCAGCAGCCGAAGGGGGCGCGGAGATACGCAGTATTTT. Its protein is CASSRRGRGDTQYF.